The 6 T cell receptor beta chains below come from one sample, sequenced in a study of T cell clones after liver transplantation. TCRdb's table, derived via immunoSEQ multiplex PCR, lists solely in-frame clones and lacks some. The sample has about 6,200 clones, about 80% seen once. The specimen was CD8+ T cells from blood, collected roughly 3.5 years after liver transplant. The receptors were gathered from a human patient who received a liver transplant. Some T cells could come from the graft donor.

The DNA of the CDR3 is TGTGCCAGTAGTCCCCCGTTCTCTGGGGCCAACGTCCTGACTTTC. Amino acids: CASSPPFSGANVLTF. J is TRBJ2-6 and V is TRBV19; no reliable D call. The ends were cut back, 5 bases at V and 0 bases at J, with 8 bases in the middle. CDR1 is LNHDA and CDR2 is SQIVND in the germline V gene (reference sequence). The CDR3 sequence is 15 residues long.

The chain links TRBV6-1 to TRBJ2-1, with a tentative D call TRBD1 (5 bases). The germline V gene encodes CDR1 MNHNS and CDR2 SASEGT. CDR3 length equals 13 residues. V lost 5 bases, J lost 9 bases, and 14 bases lay in between. The CDR3 spells CASSSRTSSEQFF. DNA of the CDR3: TGTGCCAGCAGTTCCCGGACAAGTAGTGAGCAGTTCTTC.

This clone came up a few times. V and J are TRBV14 and TRBJ2-4; no clear D gene. The CDR3 covers 15 residues. The V and J ends lost 1 base and 3 bases respectively, with 10 bases between them. Germline V gene lookup returns CDR1 SGHDN and CDR2 FVKESK. The CDR3 sequence: CASSQASSDKNIQYF. In nucleotides, the CDR3 is TGTGCCAGCAGCCAAGCGTCCTCTGACAAAAACATTCAGTACTTC.

In this sample, this clone turned up once. J is TRBJ2-1 and V is TRBV28; 8 bases match TRBD2. CDR1 and CDR2 from the germline V gene are MDHEN and SYDVKM. The CDR3 runs to 16 residues. Unmatched junction bases numbered 9, after V lost 4 bases and J lost 4 bases. The CDR3 loop reads CASSSEREKHYNEQFF. In nucleotides, the CDR3 is TGTGCCAGCAGTTCCGAGCGGGAGAAGCATTACAATGAGCAGTTCTTC. The full variable domain, with the rest looked up from reference TRBV28 and TRBJ2-1, is DVKVTQSSRYLVKRTGEKVFLECVQDMDHENMFWYRQDPGLGLRLIYFSYDVKMKEKGDIPEGYSVSREKKERFSLILESASTNQTSMYLCASSSEREKHYNEQFFGPGTRLTVL.

The chain recombines TRBV5-1 with TRBJ2-1, with 7 bases that match TRBD1. CDR3 length: 15 residues. Germline V gene lookup returns CDR1 SGHRS and CDR2 YFSETQ. The V and J ends lost 0 bases and 4 bases, in that order; junction bases with no gene match: 4. As DNA, the CDR3 is TGCGCCAGCAGCTTGGTAGGGGGCGGGTACAATGAGCAGTTCTTC. Translated, it gives CASSLVGGGYNEQFF.

This chain joins TRBV5-6 and TRBJ1-1; D gene ambiguous. The V and J ends lost 0 bases and 4 bases respectively, with 4 bases between them. Germline V gives CDR1 SGHDT, CDR2 YYEEEE. The CDR3 consists of 12 residues. The CDR3 DNA reads as TGTGCCAGCAGCTTGGGTGCCACTGAAGCTTTCTTT. Protein: CASSLGATEAFF. The full variable domain, in which reference TRBV5-6 and TRBJ1-1 provide the parts outside the CDR3, is DAGVTQSPTHLIKTRGQQVTLRCSPKSGHDTVSWYQQALGQGPQFIFQYYEEEERQRGNFPDRFSGHQFPNYSSELNVNALLLGDSALYLCASSLGATEAFFGQGTRLTVV.